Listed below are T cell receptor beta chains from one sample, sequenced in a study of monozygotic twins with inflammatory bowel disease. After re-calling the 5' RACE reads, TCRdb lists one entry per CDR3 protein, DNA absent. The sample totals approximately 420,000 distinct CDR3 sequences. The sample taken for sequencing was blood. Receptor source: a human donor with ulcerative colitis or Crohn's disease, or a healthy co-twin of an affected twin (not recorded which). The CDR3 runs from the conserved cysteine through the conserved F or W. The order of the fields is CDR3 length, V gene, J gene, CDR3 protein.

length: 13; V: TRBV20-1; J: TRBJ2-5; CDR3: CSVPTSGKETQYF
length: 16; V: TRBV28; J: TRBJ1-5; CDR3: CASRGGRRGIDQPQHF
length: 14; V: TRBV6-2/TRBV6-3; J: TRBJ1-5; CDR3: CASRLQGVPQPQHF
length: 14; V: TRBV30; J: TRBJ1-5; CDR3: CAWMGGGSGQPQHF
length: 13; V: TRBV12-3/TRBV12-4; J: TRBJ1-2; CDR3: CASSIDRAYGYTF
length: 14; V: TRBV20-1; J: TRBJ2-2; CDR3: CSANRAENTGELFF
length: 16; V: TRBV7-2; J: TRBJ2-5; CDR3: CASSSHLAGGRETQYF
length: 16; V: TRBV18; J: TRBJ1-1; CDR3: CASLPRDRGLNTEAFF
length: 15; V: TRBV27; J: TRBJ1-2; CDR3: CASTRTGRSNYGYTF
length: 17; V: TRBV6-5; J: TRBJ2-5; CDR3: CASSFFPMGEGQETQYF
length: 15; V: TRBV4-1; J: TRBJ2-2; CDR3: CASRRLAGDTGELFF
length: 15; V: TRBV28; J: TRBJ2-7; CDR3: CASSSLSSGRREQYF
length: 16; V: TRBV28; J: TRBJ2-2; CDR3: CASNEVAGGLTGELFF
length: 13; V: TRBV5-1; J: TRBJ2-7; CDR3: CASSLAPSYEQYF
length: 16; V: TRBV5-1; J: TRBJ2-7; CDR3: CASSLEGASGIYEQYF
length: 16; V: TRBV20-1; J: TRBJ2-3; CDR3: CSARVFSGAYTDTQYF
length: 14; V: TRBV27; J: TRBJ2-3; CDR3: CASSDFGSTDTQYF
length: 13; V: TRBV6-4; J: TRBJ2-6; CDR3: CASMYSGANVLTF
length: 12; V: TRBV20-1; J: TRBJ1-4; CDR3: CSGFGNNEKLFF
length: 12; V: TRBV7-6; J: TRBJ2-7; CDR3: CASSIRGDEQYF
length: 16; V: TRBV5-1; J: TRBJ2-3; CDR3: CASSLERGLGTYTQYF
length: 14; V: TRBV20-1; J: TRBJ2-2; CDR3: CSAPIPLGAGELFF
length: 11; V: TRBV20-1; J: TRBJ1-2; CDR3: CSASDSYGYTF
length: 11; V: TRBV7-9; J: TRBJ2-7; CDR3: CASSMYYEQYF
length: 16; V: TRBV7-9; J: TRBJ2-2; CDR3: CASSLGGVANTGELFF
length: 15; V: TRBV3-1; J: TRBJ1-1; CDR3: CASSPGTGGDTEAFF
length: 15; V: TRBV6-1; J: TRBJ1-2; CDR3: CASRPGTGINYGYTF
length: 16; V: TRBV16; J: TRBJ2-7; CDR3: CASSLQSGAPTYEQYF
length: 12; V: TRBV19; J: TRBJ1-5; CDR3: CASNGHNQPQHF
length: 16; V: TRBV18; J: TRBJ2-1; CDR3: CASSPPTGLALNEQFF
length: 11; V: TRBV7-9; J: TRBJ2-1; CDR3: CAGDVLNEQFF
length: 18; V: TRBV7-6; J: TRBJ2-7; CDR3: CASSRTSGGADGMREQYF
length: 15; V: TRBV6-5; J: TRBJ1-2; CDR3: CASSYRDRANYGYTF
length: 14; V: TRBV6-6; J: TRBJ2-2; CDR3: CASSYSSGAGELFF
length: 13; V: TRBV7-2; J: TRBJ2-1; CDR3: CASSGRLAHEQFF
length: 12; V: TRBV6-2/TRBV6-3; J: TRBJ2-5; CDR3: CASSPVEETQYF
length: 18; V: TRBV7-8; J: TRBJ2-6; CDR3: CASSLARGLFSGANVLTF
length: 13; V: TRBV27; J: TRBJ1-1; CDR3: CASTSPPNTEAFF
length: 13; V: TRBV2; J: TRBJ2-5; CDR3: CATYAGQGTTQYF
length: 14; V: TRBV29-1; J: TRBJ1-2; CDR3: CSVAPGTVNYGYTF
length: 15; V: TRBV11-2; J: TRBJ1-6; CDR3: CASSPIGQGISPLHF
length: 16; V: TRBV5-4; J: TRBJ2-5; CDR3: CASSLAQRGDQETQYF
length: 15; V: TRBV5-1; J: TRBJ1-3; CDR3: CASSLSGLSGNTIYF
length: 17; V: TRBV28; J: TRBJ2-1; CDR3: CASTASGSPSSYNEQFF
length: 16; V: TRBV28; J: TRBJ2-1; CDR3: CASSFSGRAGYNEQFF
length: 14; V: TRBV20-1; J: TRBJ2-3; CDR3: CSAPRGAGTDTQYF
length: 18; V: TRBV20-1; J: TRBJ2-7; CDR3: CSARKTSGRVGGSYEQYF
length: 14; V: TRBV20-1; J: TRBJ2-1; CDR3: CSAGLAGVSNEQFF
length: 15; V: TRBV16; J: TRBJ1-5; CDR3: CASSQYDRGYQPQHF
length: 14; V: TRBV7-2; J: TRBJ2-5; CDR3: CASSLESGSETQYF
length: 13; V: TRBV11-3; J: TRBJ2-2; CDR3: CASSPRRAGELFF
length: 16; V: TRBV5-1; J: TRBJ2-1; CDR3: CASSLDPGTTMNEQFF